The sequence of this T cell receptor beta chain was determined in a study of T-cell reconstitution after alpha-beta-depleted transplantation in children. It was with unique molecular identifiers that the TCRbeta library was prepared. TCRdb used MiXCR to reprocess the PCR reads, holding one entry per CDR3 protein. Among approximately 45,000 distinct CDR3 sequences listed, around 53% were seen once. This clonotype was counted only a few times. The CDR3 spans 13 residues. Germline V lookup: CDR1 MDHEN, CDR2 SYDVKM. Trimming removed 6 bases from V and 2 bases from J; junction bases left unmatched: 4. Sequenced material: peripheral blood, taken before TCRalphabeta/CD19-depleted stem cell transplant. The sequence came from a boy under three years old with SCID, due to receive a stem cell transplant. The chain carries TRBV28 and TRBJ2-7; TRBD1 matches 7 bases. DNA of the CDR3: TGTGCCAGCAGACCCGGACAGGCCTACGAGCAGTACTTC. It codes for CASRPGQAYEQYF. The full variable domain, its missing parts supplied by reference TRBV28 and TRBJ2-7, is DVKVTQSSRYLVKRTGEKVFLECVQDMDHENMFWYRQDPGLGLRLIYFSYDVKMKEKGDIPEGYSVSREKKERFSLILESASTNQTSMYLCASRPGQAYEQYFGPGTRLTVT.